These T cell receptor beta chains were read from a single sample in a study of blood T cell repertoires in COVID-19. Libraries were prepared by immunoSEQ multiplex PCR; TCRdb keeps only in-frame clonotypes and omits some of them. The sample carries roughly 280,000 clones, roughly 90% recorded once. Source material: peripheral blood. The source of these receptors is a woman younger than 45 with COVID-19, enrolled during active disease. The CDR3 runs from the conserved cysteine through the conserved F or W. A D gene is named only where the DNA matches it firmly. The size entry is marked missing in some rows and otherwise reads once, few, many or a size class.

>TRBJ2-1|NA|TRBV5-1|TRBD2
CASSLGGRGGTDEQFF
TGCGCCAGCAGCTTGGGCGGGAGAGGCGGGACCGATGAGCAGTTCTTC
>TRBJ1-2|NA|TRBV6-6|NA
CASSTLGEDYGYTF
TGTGCCAGCAGTACGTTGGGGGAGGACTATGGCTACACCTTC
>TRBJ1-2|NA|TRBV5-1|TRBD1
CASSPGTGGNGYTF
TGCGCCAGCAGCCCCGGGACAGGGGGCAATGGCTACACCTTC
>TRBJ2-3|NA|TRBV9|TRBD2
CASGLAGDTDTQYF
TGTGCCAGCGGACTAGCGGGAGACACAGATACGCAGTATTTT
>TRBJ1-5|once|TRBV28|NA
CASGGDRRNQPQHF
TGTGCCAGCGGGGGGGACCGCCGGAATCAGCCCCAGCATTTT
>TRBJ1-1|NA|TRBV2|NA
CASLWAANTEAFF
TGTGCCAGCCTATGGGCCGCGAACACTGAAGCTTTCTTT
>TRBJ2-3|NA|TRBV5-8|TRBD1
CASSGQDVTDTQYF
TGTGCCAGCAGCGGACAGGACGTCACAGATACGCAGTATTTT
>TRBJ1-2|NA|TRBV19|NA
CASSFPTGLGSNYGYTF
TGTGCCAGTAGTTTCCCGACAGGTCTCGGATCTAACTATGGCTACACCTTC
>TRBJ2-2|NA|TRBV7-2|TRBD2
CASSPPGGRETGELFF
TGTGCCAGCAGCCCGCCCGGCGGGAGGGAGACCGGGGAGCTGTTTTTT
>TRBJ2-2|NA|TRBV11-2|NA
CASSFIRGGTGELFF
TGTGCCAGCAGCTTCATCAGGGGTGGAACCGGGGAGCTGTTTTTT
>TRBJ1-4|NA|TRBV4-2|NA
CASSDTGGRLFF
TGTGCCAGCAGCGATACGGGGGGAAGACTGTTTTTT
>TRBJ2-7|NA|TRBV7-8|TRBD2
CASSLGTSGREYVYEQYF
TGTGCCAGCAGCCTAGGGACTAGCGGGAGGGAGTACGTCTACGAGCAGTACTTC
>TRBJ2-7|NA|TRBV7-9|TRBD1
CASSRDRGAYEQYF
TGTGCCAGCAGCCGGGACAGGGGTGCCTACGAGCAGTACTTC
>TRBJ2-6|NA|TRBV5-1|NA
CASSGTPGANVLTF
TGCGCCAGCAGCGGCACCCCTGGGGCCAACGTCCTGACTTTC
>TRBJ1-5|few|TRBV2|NA
CASSEDRRYSNQPQHF
TGTGCCAGCAGTGAGGACAGACGATATAGCAATCAGCCCCAGCATTTT
>TRBJ2-7|NA|TRBV2|NA
CASTTDSYEQYF
TGTGCCAGCACGACAGACTCCTACGAGCAGTACTTC
>TRBJ1-2|NA|TRBV5-6|NA
CASSLGSGSSGAGYTF
TGTGCCAGCAGCTTGGGATCAGGTTCATCAGGCGCTGGCTACACCTTC
>TRBJ1-6|NA|TRBV5-1|TRBD1
CASSLTGVSSPLHF
TGCGCCAGCAGCTTGACAGGGGTGAGTTCACCCCTCCACTTT
>TRBJ2-1|NA|TRBV28|NA
CASSPGGIRNEQFF
TGTGCCAGCAGCCCTGGCGGGATACGGAATGAGCAGTTCTTC
>TRBJ1-2|NA|TRBV5-1|NA
CASSSATGSYGYTF
TGCGCCAGCAGCTCGGCTACAGGGAGCTATGGCTACACCTTC
>TRBJ2-7|NA|TRBV7-8|TRBD2
CASRGGAYEQYF
TGTGCCAGCAGGGGGGGGGCCTACGAGCAGTACTTC
>TRBJ2-4|NA|TRBV19|NA
CASSSRQVDIQYF
TGTGCCAGTAGTAGCCGACAGGTAGACATTCAGTACTTC
>TRBJ1-2|once|TRBV27|NA
CASSLGLDTHGYTF
TGTGCCAGCAGTTTGGGCCTGGACACCCATGGCTACACCTTC
>TRBJ2-7|NA|TRBV4-1|TRBD2
CASSQAQTSGGFYEQYF
TGCGCCAGCAGCCAAGCTCAGACTAGCGGGGGGTTCTACGAGCAGTACTTC
>TRBJ1-2|NA|TRBV15|TRBD1
CATSRNRGNYGYTF
TGTGCCACCAGCAGAAACAGGGGTAACTATGGCTACACCTTC
>TRBJ1-5|NA|TRBV5-1|NA
CASSLSPHSNQPQHF
TGCGCCAGCAGCTTGAGTCCACATAGCAATCAGCCCCAGCATTTT
>TRBJ1-5|once|TRBV3-1/TRBV3-2|NA
CASSQSIGGSYGNQPQHF
TGTGCCAGCAGCCAATCAATTGGAGGGTCTTATGGCAATCAGCCCCAGCATTTT
>TRBJ1-1|NA|TRBV30|NA
CAWRLRGRGNTEAFF
TGTGCCTGGAGATTGCGGGGGCGAGGAAACACTGAAGCTTTCTTT
>TRBJ2-7|once|TRBV7-9|NA
CASRPSGAYEQYF
TGTGCCAGCAGACCCTCCGGAGCCTACGAGCAGTACTTC
>TRBJ2-3|NA|TRBV9|TRBD2
CASSVSGTRQDTQYF
TGTGCCAGCAGCGTTTCCGGGACTAGGCAGGATACGCAGTATTTT
>TRBJ1-6|NA|TRBV27|NA
CASSSPNSPLHF
TGTGCCAGCAGTTCTCCTAATTCACCCCTCCACTTT
>TRBJ2-1|NA|TRBV13|NA
CASTKGSLYNEQFF
TGTGCCAGTACCAAGGGGTCCCTCTACAATGAGCAGTTCTTC
>TRBJ2-7|once|TRBV30|TRBD2
CACYTGTSVREQYF
TGTGCCTGTTATACCGGGACTAGCGTTCGCGAGCAGTACTTC
>TRBJ2-1|NA|TRBV19|NA
CASTPDSSYNEQFF
TGTGCCAGTACCCCTGACAGCTCCTACAATGAGCAGTTCTTC
>TRBJ1-1|NA|TRBV3-1/TRBV3-2|NA
CASSQEGGVTEAFF
TGTGCCAGCAGCCAAGAGGGGGGTGTCACTGAAGCTTTCTTT
>TRBJ2-1|NA|TRBV2|TRBD2
CASTLKRSSSGYNEQFF
TGTGCCAGCACCCTGAAGAGGTCGTCTAGCGGGTACAATGAGCAGTTCTTC
>TRBJ2-5|NA|TRBV6-4|NA
CASSDPEGDRETQYF
TGTGCCAGCAGTGACCCCGAGGGGGATAGGGAGACCCAGTACTTC
>TRBJ1-1|NA|TRBV19|NA
CASSTYRDTEAFF
TGTGCCAGTAGTACCTACAGGGACACTGAAGCTTTCTTT
>TRBJ2-7|NA|TRBV5-1|TRBD1
CASSLSAGGFHEQYF
TGCGCCAGCAGCTTGTCTGCAGGGGGTTTCCACGAGCAGTACTTC
>TRBJ2-5|NA|TRBV14|TRBD1
CASSQDLPGQGVTQYF
TGTGCCAGCAGCCAAGACCTACCGGGACAGGGGGTGACCCAGTACTTC
>TRBJ1-4|NA|TRBV28|TRBD1
CASSTIGTGDEKLFF
TGTGCCAGCAGCACAATCGGGACAGGGGACGAAAAACTGTTTTTT
>TRBJ2-3|NA|TRBV19|NA
CASSIMGDTDTQYF
TGTGCCAGTAGTATCATGGGAGACACAGATACGCAGTATTTT
>TRBJ2-1|NA|TRBV28|TRBD2
CASSSGTSYEQFF
TGTGCCAGCAGCTCCGGGACTAGCTATGAGCAGTTCTTC
>TRBJ2-1|NA|TRBV10-3|TRBD2
CAISTPGLAGNNEQFF
TGTGCCATCAGTACCCCGGGACTAGCGGGAAACAATGAGCAGTTCTTC
>TRBJ2-3|NA|TRBV29-1|NA
CSFRAGPDTQYF
TGCAGCTTCAGGGCCGGCCCAGATACGCAGTATTTT
>TRBJ2-6|NA|TRBV5-6|NA
CASTNSGANVLTF
TGTGCCAGCACCAATAGTGGGGCCAACGTCCTGACTTTC
>TRBJ2-7|NA|TRBV7-2|TRBD2
CASSLVAGGNYEQYF
TGTGCCAGCAGCTTAGTAGCGGGAGGGAACTACGAGCAGTACTTC
>TRBJ1-4|NA|TRBV28|TRBD1
CASSGEDRAINEKLFF
TGTGCCAGCAGTGGGGAGGACAGGGCGATTAATGAAAAACTGTTTTTT